Here is one T cell receptor (beta chain) with its context. As yet, its antigen is unknown. Use of 60 Vbeta and 13 Jbeta primers characterized the PCR. Measured with immunoSEQ multiplex PCR; TCRdb has only the in-frame clones, and not every one. This sample has some 40,000 clones, with about 53% found just once. These data come from a study of cytomegalovirus exposure and HLA in healthy donors. General study results and limits: The authors later linked a missense DCLRE1C variant to TCR beta V- and J-gene trimming. The study carried out a later analysis of TCR beta sequences. It associated roughly 17,000 of them with specific HLA alleles at a false discovery rate of 0.05. A later analysis found TCR association rates differed by HLA locus, highest for DRB1 and lowest for HLA-C. Earlier results showed most TCR beta V segments being productive about 87% or about 30% of the time.

There are 14 residues in the CDR3. Germline loops: CDR1 SNHLY, CDR2 FYNNEI. V shed 7 bases and J 2 bases; nucleotides not matched to a gene: 5. This clonotype was obtained from a woman aged 40 to 50 in good health and CMV-seropositive. The sequencing input was PBMCs. This chain uses TRBV2 with TRBJ2-7; TRBD1 aligns across 10 bases. CDR3 in amino acids: CASKDGTGAYEQYF. DNA of the CDR3: TGTGCCAGCAAGGATGGGACAGGGGCCTACGAGCAGTACTTC.